The rows below give T cell receptor beta chains drawn from one sample of a study of metastatic and nonmetastatic thyroid tumors. MiXCR reprocessed the PCR reads for TCRdb. The sample records over 14,000 clones, 24% being singletons. The sample consisted of tumor tissue. The receptors derive from a female donor with papillary thyroid cancer or a benign thyroid nodule (not recorded which). Some clones in this sample may be carry-over from other donors' samples. The CDR3 runs from the conserved cysteine through the conserved F or W. D genes are given only for firm matches. A row's size may be missing; if present it is once, few, many or a size class.

clone size: few
D gene: NA
V gene: TRBV6-1
J gene: TRBJ2-7
CDR3 protein: CASSLSRVPYEQYF
CDR3 DNA: TGTGCCAGCAGCCTAAGCCGGGTGCCCTACGAGCAGTACTTC

clone size: NA
D gene: NA
V gene: TRBV4-2
J gene: TRBJ1-5
CDR3 protein: CASSQQGQGNQPQHF
CDR3 DNA: TGTGCCAGCAGCCAACAGGGTCAGGGCAATCAGCCCCAGCATTTT

clone size: NA
D gene: NA
V gene: TRBV12-3/TRBV12-4
J gene: TRBJ2-7
CDR3 protein: CASSPFNSHLYEQYF
CDR3 DNA: TGTGCCAGCAGTCCGTTCAACAGCCACCTCTACGAGCAGTACTTC

clone size: NA
D gene: NA
V gene: TRBV20-1
J gene: TRBJ2-3
CDR3 protein: CSASRESGSTDTQYF
CDR3 DNA: TGCAGTGCTAGCCGCGAAAGCGGGAGCACAGATACGCAGTATTTT

clone size: few
D gene: NA
V gene: TRBV6-2/TRBV6-3
J gene: TRBJ2-7
CDR3 protein: CASSYQVSYEQYF
CDR3 DNA: TGTGCCAGCAGTTACCAGGTTTCCTACGAGCAGTACTTC

clone size: many
D gene: NA
V gene: TRBV12-3/TRBV12-4
J gene: TRBJ1-6
CDR3 protein: CASSGAGYNSPLHF
CDR3 DNA: TGTGCCAGCAGTGGAGCAGGATATAATTCACCCCTCCACTTT

clone size: NA
D gene: NA
V gene: TRBV30
J gene: TRBJ1-5
CDR3 protein: CAWSRGGGGNQPQHF
CDR3 DNA: TGTGCCTGGAGCAGGGGAGGGGGAGGCAATCAGCCCCAGCATTTT

clone size: many
D gene: NA
V gene: TRBV3-1
J gene: TRBJ1-1
CDR3 protein: CASSQITAGTNTEAFF
CDR3 DNA: TGTGCCAGCAGCCAAATTACAGCAGGGACGAACACTGAAGCTTTCTTT

clone size: medium-sized
D gene: NA
V gene: TRBV4-2
J gene: TRBJ1-4
CDR3 protein: CASSPTDNEKLFF
CDR3 DNA: TGTGCCAGCAGCCCAACAGATAATGAAAAACTGTTTTTT

clone size: NA
D gene: NA
V gene: TRBV27
J gene: TRBJ1-2
CDR3 protein: CASSLSEDIGYTF
CDR3 DNA: TGTGCCAGCAGTTTATCGGAGGACATTGGCTACACCTTC

clone size: medium-sized
D gene: TRBD2
V gene: TRBV7-3
J gene: TRBJ2-1
CDR3 protein: CASSLGLAGVDEQFF
CDR3 DNA: TGTGCCAGCAGCCTCGGACTAGCGGGAGTCGATGAGCAGTTCTTC

clone size: NA
D gene: TRBD2
V gene: TRBV2
J gene: TRBJ2-3
CDR3 protein: CAMLAGASTDTQYF
CDR3 DNA: TGTGCCATGTTAGCGGGCGCTAGCACAGATACGCAGTATTTT

clone size: many
D gene: NA
V gene: TRBV15
J gene: TRBJ1-6
CDR3 protein: CATSRDFDSPLHF
CDR3 DNA: TGTGCCACCAGCAGAGATTTTGATTCACCCCTCCACTTT

clone size: many
D gene: NA
V gene: TRBV7-9
J gene: TRBJ2-5
CDR3 protein: CASSFSSGETQYF
CDR3 DNA: TGTGCCAGCAGCTTCTCATCGGGGGAGACCCAGTACTTC

clone size: many
D gene: TRBD1
V gene: TRBV19
J gene: TRBJ1-6
CDR3 protein: CASSSAGGTGSLSTNSPLHF
CDR3 DNA: TGTGCCAGTAGTTCGGCGGGCGGGACAGGATCCTTAAGTACAAATTCACCCCTCCACTTT

clone size: NA
D gene: NA
V gene: TRBV11-3
J gene: TRBJ1-3
CDR3 protein: CASSPTSSGNTIYF
CDR3 DNA: TGTGCCAGCAGCCCGACAAGCTCTGGAAACACCATATATTTT

clone size: NA
D gene: NA
V gene: TRBV28
J gene: TRBJ2-7
CDR3 protein: CASSLEGAAILGDEQYF
CDR3 DNA: TGTGCCAGCAGTTTGGAGGGTGCCGCTATTTTAGGCGACGAGCAGTACTTC

clone size: many
D gene: NA
V gene: TRBV5-1
J gene: TRBJ2-7
CDR3 protein: CASSFVPYEQYF
CDR3 DNA: TGCGCCAGCAGCTTTGTCCCCTACGAGCAGTACTTC

clone size: once
D gene: TRBD1
V gene: TRBV7-3
J gene: TRBJ2-7
CDR3 protein: CASSLRGGTGYYEQYF
CDR3 DNA: TGTGCCAGCAGCTTAAGGGGCGGGACAGGTTACTACGAGCAGTACTTC

clone size: NA
D gene: TRBD2
V gene: TRBV5-6
J gene: TRBJ2-3
CDR3 protein: CASSLEGGRRDTQYF
CDR3 DNA: TGTGCCAGCAGCTTGGAGGGCGGGAGAAGGGATACGCAGTATTTT

clone size: NA
D gene: NA
V gene: TRBV28
J gene: TRBJ1-1
CDR3 protein: CASSLVGGGTEAFF
CDR3 DNA: TGTGCCAGCAGTTTAGTCGGAGGGGGGACTGAAGCTTTCTTT

clone size: medium-sized
D gene: NA
V gene: TRBV6-1
J gene: TRBJ1-2
CDR3 protein: CASSPGADYGYTF
CDR3 DNA: TGTGCCAGCAGCCCGGGGGCAGACTATGGCTACACCTTC

clone size: NA
D gene: NA
V gene: TRBV6-1
J gene: TRBJ1-2
CDR3 protein: CASSEGEGPAGYGYTF
CDR3 DNA: TGTGCCAGCAGTGAAGGGGAGGGGCCGGCGGGCTATGGCTACACCTTC

clone size: medium-sized
D gene: NA
V gene: TRBV6-6
J gene: TRBJ2-3
CDR3 protein: CASSYSRNRPDTQYF
CDR3 DNA: TGTGCCAGCAGTTACTCGAGGAATAGACCAGATACGCAGTATTTT

clone size: NA
D gene: TRBD1
V gene: TRBV11-3
J gene: TRBJ1-1
CDR3 protein: CASSSTGAKNTEAFF
CDR3 DNA: TGTGCCAGCAGTTCGACAGGGGCAAAGAACACTGAAGCTTTCTTT

clone size: medium-sized
D gene: NA
V gene: TRBV30
J gene: TRBJ1-1
CDR3 protein: CAWSIQENTEAFF
CDR3 DNA: TGTGCCTGGAGTATACAGGAAAACACTGAAGCTTTCTTT

clone size: many
D gene: NA
V gene: TRBV7-3
J gene: TRBJ1-6
CDR3 protein: CASSFTVSEPLHF
CDR3 DNA: TGTGCCAGCAGCTTTACTGTATCAGAGCCCCTCCACTTT

clone size: many
D gene: TRBD1
V gene: TRBV18
J gene: TRBJ2-7
CDR3 protein: CASSPQGQGSRPYEQYF
CDR3 DNA: TGTGCCAGCTCACCGCAGGGACAGGGATCAAGACCCTACGAGCAGTACTTC

clone size: medium-sized
D gene: NA
V gene: TRBV12-3/TRBV12-4
J gene: TRBJ1-1
CDR3 protein: CASRGTGLNTEAFF
CDR3 DNA: TGTGCCAGCCGGGGAACAGGGCTGAACACTGAAGCTTTCTTT

clone size: many
D gene: TRBD2
V gene: TRBV3-1
J gene: TRBJ2-1
CDR3 protein: CASSQDTRTSVF
CDR3 DNA: TGTGCCAGCAGCCAAGATACAAGGACTAGCGTCTTC

clone size: many
D gene: TRBD2
V gene: TRBV7-6
J gene: TRBJ2-5
CDR3 protein: CASSLVLAGAAQETQYF
CDR3 DNA: TGTGCCAGCAGCTTAGTCCTAGCGGGAGCCGCCCAAGAGACCCAGTACTTC

clone size: many
D gene: TRBD1
V gene: TRBV29-1
J gene: TRBJ2-1
CDR3 protein: CSSNRGFDEQFF
CDR3 DNA: TGCAGCTCGAACAGGGGTTTCGATGAGCAGTTCTTC

clone size: many
D gene: NA
V gene: TRBV6-4
J gene: TRBJ2-2
CDR3 protein: CASSDLGAGTGELFF
CDR3 DNA: TGTGCCAGCAGTGACCTGGGAGCCGGCACCGGGGAGCTGTTTTTT

clone size: once
D gene: TRBD1
V gene: TRBV4-2
J gene: TRBJ2-7
CDR3 protein: CASSWGQGSYEQYF
CDR3 DNA: TGTGCCAGCAGCTGGGGACAGGGGTCCTACGAGCAGTACTTC

clone size: NA
D gene: NA
V gene: TRBV27
J gene: TRBJ2-3
CDR3 protein: CSSSSLCTDTQYF
CDR3 DNA: TGTTCCAGCAGTTCCCTCTGCACAGATACGCAGTATTTT

clone size: medium-sized
D gene: NA
V gene: TRBV11-2
J gene: TRBJ1-1
CDR3 protein: CASGDTEAFF
CDR3 DNA: TGTGCCAGCGGGGACACTGAAGCTTTCTTT

clone size: many
D gene: NA
V gene: TRBV10-3
J gene: TRBJ1-1
CDR3 protein: CAISLGSDRSGTEAFF
CDR3 DNA: TGTGCCATCAGTTTAGGATCTGACAGGTCCGGCACTGAAGCTTTCTTT